Shown below are 28 T cell receptor beta chains from a single sample sequenced in a study of blood T cell repertoires in COVID-19. Using immunoSEQ multiplex PCR, the repertoire was profiled, and TCRdb retains in-frame clones only, with some absent. The sample consists of approximately 60,000 clones, more than 65% of them appearing once. Sequenced sample: peripheral blood. These receptors originate from a woman of 80 years or more with active or convalescent COVID-19.

The chain uses TRBV19 and TRBJ2-1; D is perhaps TRBD2 (5 bases). The V end lost 3 bases, the J end lost 3 bases, and 18 bases lay between the germline ends. The CDR3 contains 17 residues. Germline V lookup: CDR1 LNHDA, CDR2 SQIVND (reference sequence). CDR3 nucleotide sequence: TGTGCCAGTAGTATTGTAGACACCTCGACTATCTACAATGAGCAGTTCTTC. Translating it yields CASSIVDTSTIYNEQFF. The variable domain in full, completed from reference TRBV19 and TRBJ2-1, reads DGGITQSPKYLFRKEGQNVTLSCEQNLNHDAMYWYRQDPGQGLRLIYYSQIVNDFQKGDIAEGYSVSREKKESFPLTVTSAQKNPTAFYLCASSIVDTSTIYNEQFFGPGTRLTVL.

The rearrangement uses TRBV2 and TRBJ1-5, with D possibly being TRBD1 (6 bases). V lost 5 bases to trimming and J lost 4 bases, with 15 bases between them. The germline gives CDR1 SNHLY, CDR2 FYNNEI. This CDR3 has 15 residues. The CDR3 protein is CASSTGHLRNQPQHF. Written as DNA, the CDR3 is TGTGCCAGCAGTACGGGACACCTGAGGAATCAGCCCCAGCATTTT.

The chain recombines TRBV6-4 with TRBJ2-3; unclear D gene. V lost 4 bases and J 6 bases, leaving 17 bases between the germline ends. The CDR3 extends over 15 amino acids. In germline, CDR1 is MRHNA, CDR2 SNTAGT. CDR3 sequence reads: CASSGLGGDKDTQYF. As DNA, the CDR3 is TGTGCCAGCAGTGGACTTGGCGGAGATAAGGATACGCAGTATTTT.

The chain employs TRBV6-1 and TRBJ1-1; maybe TRBD1 (6 bases). Trimming shortened V by 2 bases and J by 4 bases, and 20 bases separated the two germline ends. CDR3 size: 17 residues. Germline-derived CDR1 and CDR2 are MNHNS and SASEGT. This CDR3 is CASSEPGGGGWGTEAFF. The CDR3 region has the DNA TGTGCCAGCAGTGAACCCGGAGGGGGAGGGTGGGGCACTGAAGCTTTCTTT.

The rearrangement links TRBV5-1 to TRBJ2-7; perhaps TRBD1 as D (5 bases). The CDR3 has 12 residues. Trimming left V 0 bases short and J 5 bases short, with 6 bases between. The germline CDR1 and CDR2 sequences are SGHRS and YFSETQ. DNA of the CDR3: TGCGCCAGCAGCTTGGTCAGGGACGAGCAGTACTTC. Translating it yields CASSLVRDEQYF. Supplemented by reference TRBV5-1 and TRBJ2-7, the full variable domain reads KAGVTQTPRYLIKTRGQQVTLSCSPISGHRSVSWYQQTPGQGLQFLFEYFSETQRNKGNFPGRFSGRQFSNSRSEMNVSTLELGDSALYLCASSLVRDEQYFGPGTRLTVT.

In DNA, the CDR3 is TGCAGCGTTGAAGAGGACTCACGCAATGAGCAGTTCTTC. Its translation: CSVEEDSRNEQFF. The chain links TRBV29-1 to TRBJ2-1; tentative D call: TRBD2 (5 bases). This CDR3 comprises 13 residues. V was clipped by 0 bases and J by 6 bases, with 9 bases between them. CDR1 is SQVTM, CDR2 ANQGSEA, per germline.

The chain couples TRBV14 to TRBJ1-1, with D hard to call. Germline-derived CDR1 and CDR2 are SGHDN and FVKESK. This CDR3 comprises 18 residues. V was trimmed by 3 bases and J by 0 bases, leaving 20 bases between them. The CDR3 DNA sequence: TGTGCCAGCAGCCACCTTGACTCAACCGGCTTCATGAACACTGAAGCTTTCTTT. Its protein product is CASSHLDSTGFMNTEAFF.

The chain couples TRBV27 to TRBJ2-7, with D tentatively TRBD2 (7 bases). CDR1 and CDR2 (germline): MNHEY, SMNVEV (reference sequence). Trimming cost V 6 bases and J 2 bases, with 11 bases left between them. CDR3 length equals 13 residues. Here the CDR3 DNA reads TGTGCCAGCAGCGGGGGGCCAGCCTACGAGCAGTACTTC. This gives the protein CASSGGPAYEQYF.

By share, this clone ranks as medium-sized. The gene calls are TRBV6-1 and TRBJ2-3; D gene uncertain. The germline V and J ends were trimmed by 1 base and 3 bases, with 11 bases remaining between them. Per germline, CDR1 MNHNS and CDR2 SASEGT. The CDR3 totals 15 residues. The CDR3 nucleotides read TGTGCCAGCAGTGAAGAGGTCGCGGTAACAGATACGCAGTATTTT. Its translation is CASSEEVAVTDTQYF.

The gene calls are TRBV15 and TRBJ2-1; 9 positions agree with TRBD2. The germline CDR1 and CDR2 sequences are LNHNV and YYDKDF (reference sequence). The CDR3 totals 20 residues. The ends lost 5 bases at V and 0 bases at J; junction bases unmatched: 17. In DNA form, the CDR3 reads TGTGCCACCAGCGCACGGAGAGCGGGGGGCCCCCTAAGCTCCTACAATGAGCAGTTCTTC. This gives the protein CATSARRAGGPLSSYNEQFF.

V is TRBV6-5 and J is TRBJ1-4; 9 bases align to TRBD1. J lost 8 bases, V lost 6 bases, and 10 bases had no gene match. This CDR3 contains 15 residues. Germline V gives CDR1 MNHEY, CDR2 SVGAGI. CDR3: CASRGDREGSEKLFF. The CDR3 DNA reads TGTGCCAGCAGGGGGGACAGGGAGGGTTCCGAAAAACTGTTTTTT.

The genes are TRBV29-1 and TRBJ1-2; 8 bases are a match to TRBD1. The length of the CDR3 is 12 residues. With 4 bases clipped from V and 7 bases from J, the junction kept 5 bases outside the gene matches. Per germline, CDR1 SQVTM and CDR2 ANQGSEA. This chain's CDR3 is CSVVVQGAGYTF. The CDR3 nucleotides read TGCAGCGTTGTGGTCCAGGGGGCTGGCTACACCTTC.

The rearrangement links TRBV7-8 to TRBJ1-2; possible D gene TRBD1, 6 bases. Trimming removed 6 bases at V and 4 bases at J, with 18 bases between. The CDR3 has 15 residues. Germline CDR1 reads SGHVS; CDR2 reads FQNEAQ. CDR3 bases: TGTGCCAGCAGGCCTACAGGGACGGGGGGCTATGGCTACACCTTC. Its protein product is CASRPTGTGGYGYTF.

The chain joins TRBV5-1 to TRBJ1-1; no clear D. CDR3 length: 13 amino acids. Trimming took 4 bases from V and 1 from J, leaving 8 bases between them. Germline values: CDR1 SGHRS, CDR2 YFSETQ. DNA for the CDR3: TGCGCCAGCAGCGCAACAGCGAACACTGAAGCTTTCTTT. Translation gives CASSATANTEAFF.

This clone was detected only once. V gene TRBV29-1 combines with J gene TRBJ2-3, with a tentative D call TRBD2 (6 bases). With 4 bases removed from V and 7 bases from J, the gap between germline ends came to 9 bases. CDR3 length equals 11 residues. Germline-derived CDR1 and CDR2 are SQVTM and ANQGSEA. The CDR3 spells CSVGAGNTQYF. The CDR3 nucleotides read TGCAGCGTTGGCGCGGGAAATACGCAGTATTTT.

V is TRBV19 and J is TRBJ1-2; 9 bases align to TRBD1. This CDR3 is 15 amino acids long. The J segment lost 3 bases and the V segment lost 5 bases, leaving 7 bases of the junction unmatched. Germline V gene lookup returns CDR1 LNHDA and CDR2 SQIVND (reference sequence). The CDR3 sequence is CASSVQGAQDYGYTF. CDR3 nucleotide sequence: TGTGCCAGTAGTGTACAGGGGGCGCAGGACTATGGCTACACCTTC.

This chain links TRBV28 with TRBJ1-2; TRBD1 matches 7 bases. This CDR3 is built from 14 residues. In germline, CDR1 is MDHEN, CDR2 SYDVKM. The junction had 6 bases not matched to a gene; V was cut back by 6 bases and J by 2 bases. The CDR3 DNA reads as TGTGCCAGCAGGATACAGGGGCCGAACTATGGCTACACCTTC. Translation gives CASRIQGPNYGYTF.

This chain joins TRBV9 and TRBJ1-3; 8 bases line up with TRBD1. Trimming removed 4 bases from V and 4 bases from J; junction bases left unmatched: 7. Germline V gene lookup returns CDR1 SGDLS and CDR2 YYNGEE. The CDR3 has 15 residues. DNA for the CDR3: TGTGCCAGCAGCCAATTGACAGGGGTGGGAAACACCATATATTTT. Residues: CASSQLTGVGNTIYF.

The chain uses TRBV11-2 and TRBJ1-5; D ambiguous. Germline lookup yields CDR1 SGHAT and CDR2 FQNNGV. The CDR3 consists of 15 residues. V was clipped by 0 bases and J by 6 bases, with 12 bases between them. The CDR3 spells CASSLDGVRGQPQHF. Here the CDR3 DNA reads TGTGCCAGCAGCTTAGATGGGGTTCGGGGTCAGCCCCAGCATTTT. The full variable domain, with the rest looked up from reference TRBV11-2 and TRBJ1-5, is EAGVAQSPRYKIIEKRQSVAFWCNPISGHATLYWYQQILGQGPKLLIQFQNNGVVDDSQLPKDRFSAERLKGVDSTLKIQPAKLEDSAVYLCASSLDGVRGQPQHFGDGTRLSIL.

The chain uses TRBV5-1 and TRBJ2-2, with a possible D match to TRBD1 (6 bases). V was cut by 2 bases and J by 4 bases, with 9 bases left in between. CDR1 and CDR2 (germline): SGHRS, YFSETQ. This CDR3 comprises 14 residues. CDR3 bases: TGCGCCAGCAGCTTATTACAGGGCACCGGGGAGCTGTTTTTT. Its translation: CASSLLQGTGELFF.

This chain joins TRBV29-1 and TRBJ1-2, with 10 bases aligning to TRBD1. Germline V CDR1 and CDR2: SQVTM, ANQGSEA. The CDR3 totals 11 residues. V shed 7 bases, J shed 8 bases, and the junction held 4 bases outside the gene matches. The CDR3 DNA sequence: TGCAGCGCTGAGGGACAGGGGGGCTACACCTTC. Its translation is CSAEGQGGYTF.

V is TRBV7-8 and J is TRBJ1-1; no firm D call. V was cut by 1 base and J by 4 bases, with 10 bases left in between. Germline V lookup: CDR1 SGHVS, CDR2 FQNEAQ. The CDR3 has 14 residues. The CDR3 coding sequence is TGTGCCAGCAGCTTAGTAATATCCGTCACTGAAGCTTTCTTT. The encoded protein is CASSLVISVTEAFF.

The rearrangement links TRBV29-1 to TRBJ1-1, with D possibly being TRBD1 (6 bases). Germline assignment: CDR1 SQVTM and CDR2 ANQGSEA. The V end was cut by 6 bases, the J end by 4 bases, with 15 bases between. This CDR3 has 13 amino acids. CDR3 sequence reads: CSVAAGGATEAFF. CDR3 coding DNA: TGCAGCGTGGCAGCGGGGGGGGCCACTGAAGCTTTCTTT.

The chain carries TRBV19 and TRBJ1-5; D not certain. CDR3 length equals 12 residues. Trimming cost V 6 bases and J 3 bases, with 6 bases left between them. Per germline, CDR1 LNHDA and CDR2 SQIVND (reference sequence). The CDR3 loop reads CASRYPNQPQHF. CDR3 coding DNA: TGTGCCAGTAGGTATCCCAATCAGCCCCAGCATTTT. The variable domain in full, completed from reference TRBV19 and TRBJ1-5, reads DGGITQSPKYLFRKEGQNVTLSCEQNLNHDAMYWYRQDPGQGLRLIYYSQIVNDFQKGDIAEGYSVSREKKESFPLTVTSAQKNPTAFYLCASRYPNQPQHFGDGTRLSIL.

This clone was found once. The chain combines TRBV21-1 with TRBJ2-1; TRBD2 is the table's D call, not checked against the DNA. TRBV21-1 is assigned pseudogene status. The CDR3 has 12 residues. The CDR3 reads CASSKESNEQFF. DNA for the CDR3: TGTGCCAGCAGCAAAGAGAGTAATGAGCAGTTCTTC.

This chain uses TRBV19 with TRBJ2-1; 12 bases map to TRBD2. Germline CDR1 is LNHDA and CDR2 is SQIVND (reference sequence). The CDR3 spans 14 residues. V was clipped by 8 bases and J by 7 bases; unmatched bases: 6. CDR3 sequence reads: CASALAGGWNEQFF. CDR3 DNA: TGTGCCAGTGCTCTAGCGGGGGGGTGGAATGAGCAGTTCTTC. The full variable domain, in which reference TRBV19 and TRBJ2-1 provide the parts outside the CDR3, is DGGITQSPKYLFRKEGQNVTLSCEQNLNHDAMYWYRQDPGQGLRLIYYSQIVNDFQKGDIAEGYSVSREKKESFPLTVTSAQKNPTAFYLCASALAGGWNEQFFGPGTRLTVL.

This chain connects TRBV5-5 to TRBJ2-2; 8 nucleotides agree with TRBD1. The germline V gene has CDR1 SGHKS and CDR2 YYEKEE (reference sequence). The V segment lost 4 bases and the J segment 6 bases; nucleotides outside the gene matches: 2. This CDR3 has 13 amino acids. The CDR3 nucleotides read TGTGCCAGCAGCCAACAGGGGGCCGGGGAGCTGTTTTTT. This sequence encodes CASSQQGAGELFF.

The genes are TRBV6-5 and TRBJ2-2; weak D call: TRBD1 (6 bases). Germline CDR1 is MNHEY and CDR2 is SVGAGI. The CDR3 is made up of 14 amino acids. Trimming removed 6 bases at V and 1 base at J, with 9 bases between. The CDR3 nucleotides read TGTGCCAGCAGCCTGGACAGGAACACCGGGGAGCTGTTTTTT. It codes for CASSLDRNTGELFF.